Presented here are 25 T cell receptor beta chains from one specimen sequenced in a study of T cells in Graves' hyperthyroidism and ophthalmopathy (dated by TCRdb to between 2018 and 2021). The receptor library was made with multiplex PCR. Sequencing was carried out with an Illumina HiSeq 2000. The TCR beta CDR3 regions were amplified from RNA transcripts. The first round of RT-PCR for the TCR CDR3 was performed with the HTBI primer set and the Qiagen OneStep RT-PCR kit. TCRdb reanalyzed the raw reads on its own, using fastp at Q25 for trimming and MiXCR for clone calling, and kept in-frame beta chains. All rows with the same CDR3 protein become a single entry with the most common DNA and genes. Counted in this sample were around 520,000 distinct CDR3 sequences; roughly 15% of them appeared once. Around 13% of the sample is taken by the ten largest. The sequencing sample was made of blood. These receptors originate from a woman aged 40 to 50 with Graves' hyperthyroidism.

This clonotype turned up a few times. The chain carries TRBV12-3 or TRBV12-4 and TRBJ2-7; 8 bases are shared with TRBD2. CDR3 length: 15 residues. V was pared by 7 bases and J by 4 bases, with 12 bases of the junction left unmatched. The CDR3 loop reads CASTPTGGRIYEQYF. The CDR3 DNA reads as TGTGCCAGCACCCCCACTGGCGGGAGGATTTACGAGCAGTACTTC.

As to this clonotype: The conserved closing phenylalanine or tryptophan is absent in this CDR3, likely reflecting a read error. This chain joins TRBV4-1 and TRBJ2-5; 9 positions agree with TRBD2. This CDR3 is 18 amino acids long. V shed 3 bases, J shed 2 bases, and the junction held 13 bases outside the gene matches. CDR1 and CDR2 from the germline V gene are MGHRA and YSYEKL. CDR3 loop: CASSQPPRLAGPQETQYL. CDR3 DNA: TGCGCCAGCAGCCAGCCCCCAAGGCTAGCGGGGCCACAAGAGACCCAGTACCTC.

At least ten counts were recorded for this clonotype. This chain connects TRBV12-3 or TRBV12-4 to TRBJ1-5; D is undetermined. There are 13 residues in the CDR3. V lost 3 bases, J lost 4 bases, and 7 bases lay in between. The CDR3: CASSLVLNQPQHF. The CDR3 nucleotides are TGTGCCAGCAGTTTGGTATTGAATCAGCCCCAGCATTTT.

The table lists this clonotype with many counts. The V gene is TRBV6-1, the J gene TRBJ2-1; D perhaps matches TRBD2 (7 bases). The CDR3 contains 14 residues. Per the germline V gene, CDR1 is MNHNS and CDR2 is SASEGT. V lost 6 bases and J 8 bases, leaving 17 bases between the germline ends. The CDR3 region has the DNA TGTGCCAGCAGGAGGACAGAGCGGGACGATGAGCAGTTCTTC. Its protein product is CASRRTERDDEQFF.

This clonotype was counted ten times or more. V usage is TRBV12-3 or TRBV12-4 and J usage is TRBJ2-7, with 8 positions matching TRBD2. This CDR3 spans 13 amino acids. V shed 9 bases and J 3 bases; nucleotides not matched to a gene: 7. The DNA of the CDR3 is TGTGCCAGTATTTCCGGGACTAGCTACGAGCAGTACTTC. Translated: CASISGTSYEQYF.

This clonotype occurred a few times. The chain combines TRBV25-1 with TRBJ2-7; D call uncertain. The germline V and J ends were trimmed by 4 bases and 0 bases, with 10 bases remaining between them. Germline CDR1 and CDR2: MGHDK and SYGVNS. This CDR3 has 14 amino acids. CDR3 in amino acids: CASSARTGSYEQYF. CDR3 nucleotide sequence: TGTGCCAGCAGTGCTCGGACCGGCTCCTACGAGCAGTACTTC.

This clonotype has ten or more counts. CDR3 sequence reads: CSVELAAYEQYF. The CDR3 nucleotides are TGCAGCGTTGAGCTAGCGGCATACGAGCAGTACTTC. V gene TRBV29-1 combines with J gene TRBJ2-7, with TRBD2 matching 7 bases. The CDR3 totals 12 residues. The germline V gene has CDR1 SQVTM and CDR2 ANQGSEA. Trimming took 3 bases from V and 4 from J; bases not matched to a gene: 3.

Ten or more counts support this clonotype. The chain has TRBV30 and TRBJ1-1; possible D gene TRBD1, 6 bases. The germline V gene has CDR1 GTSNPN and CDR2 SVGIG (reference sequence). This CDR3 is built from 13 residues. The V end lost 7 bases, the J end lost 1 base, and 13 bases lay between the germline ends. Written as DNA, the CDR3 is TGTGCCTCGCAGGGGTCCCCGAACACTGAAGCTTTCTTT. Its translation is CASQGSPNTEAFF.

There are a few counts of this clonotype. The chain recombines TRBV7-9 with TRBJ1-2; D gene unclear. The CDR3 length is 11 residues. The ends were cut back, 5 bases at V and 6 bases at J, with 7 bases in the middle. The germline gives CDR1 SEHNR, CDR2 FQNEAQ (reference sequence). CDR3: CASSPGHGYTF. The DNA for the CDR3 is TGTGCCAGCAGCCCCGGCCATGGCTACACCTTC.

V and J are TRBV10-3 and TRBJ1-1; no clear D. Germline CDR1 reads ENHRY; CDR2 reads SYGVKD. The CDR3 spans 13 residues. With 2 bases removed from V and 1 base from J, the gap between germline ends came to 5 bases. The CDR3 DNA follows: TGTGCCATCAGTGAGCTTCAGAACACTGAAGCTTTCTTT. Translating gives CAISELQNTEAFF.

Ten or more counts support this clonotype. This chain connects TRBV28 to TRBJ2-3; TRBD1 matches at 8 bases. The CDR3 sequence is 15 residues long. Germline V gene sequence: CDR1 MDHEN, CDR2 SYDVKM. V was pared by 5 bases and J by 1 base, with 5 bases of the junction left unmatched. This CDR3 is CASSPPGQGTDTQYF. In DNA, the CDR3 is TGTGCCAGCAGTCCTCCGGGACAGGGCACAGATACGCAGTATTTT.

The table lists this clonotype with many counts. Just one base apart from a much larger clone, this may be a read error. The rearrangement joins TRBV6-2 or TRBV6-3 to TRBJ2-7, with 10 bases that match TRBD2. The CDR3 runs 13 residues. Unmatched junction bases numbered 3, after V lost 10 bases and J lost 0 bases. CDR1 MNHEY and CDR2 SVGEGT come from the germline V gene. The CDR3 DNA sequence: TGTGCCACTCGACTAGCGGGCTCCTACGAGCAGTACTTC. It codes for CATRLAGSYEQYF.

The CDR3 reads CAISGTGDQPQHF. CDR3 bases: TGTGCCATCAGTGGGACAGGGGATCAGCCCCAGCATTTT. The chain has TRBV10-3 and TRBJ1-5; 9 bases fit TRBD1. V lost 4 bases and J lost 5; bases outside the gene matches: 0. The CDR3 has 13 residues. Germline V gives CDR1 ENHRY, CDR2 SYGVKD.

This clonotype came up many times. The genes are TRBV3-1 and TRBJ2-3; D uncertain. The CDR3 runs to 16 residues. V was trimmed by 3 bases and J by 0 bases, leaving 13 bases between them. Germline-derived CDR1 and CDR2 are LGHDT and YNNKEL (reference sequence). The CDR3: CASSHSRTISTDTQYF. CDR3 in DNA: TGTGCCAGCAGCCATTCTAGAACGATTAGCACAGATACGCAGTATTTT.

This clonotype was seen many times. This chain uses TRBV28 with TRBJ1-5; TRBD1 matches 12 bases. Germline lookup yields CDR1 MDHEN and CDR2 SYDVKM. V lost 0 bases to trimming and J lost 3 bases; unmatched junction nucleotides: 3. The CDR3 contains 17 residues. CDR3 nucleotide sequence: TGTGCCAGCAGTTTATGGGGACAGGGGGCTATCAATCAGCCCCAGCATTTT. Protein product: CASSLWGQGAINQPQHF.

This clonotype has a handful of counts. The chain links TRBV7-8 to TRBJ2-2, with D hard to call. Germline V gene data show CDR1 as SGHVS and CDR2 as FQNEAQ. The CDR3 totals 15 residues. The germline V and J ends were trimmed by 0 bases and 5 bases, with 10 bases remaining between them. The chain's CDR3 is CASSLAGARTGELFF. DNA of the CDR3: TGTGCCAGCAGCTTAGCTGGAGCTCGAACCGGGGAGCTGTTTTTT.

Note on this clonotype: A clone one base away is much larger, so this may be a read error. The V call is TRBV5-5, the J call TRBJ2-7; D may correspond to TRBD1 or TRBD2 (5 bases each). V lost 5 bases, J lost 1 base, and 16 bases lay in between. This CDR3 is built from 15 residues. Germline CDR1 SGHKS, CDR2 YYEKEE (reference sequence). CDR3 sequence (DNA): TGTGCCAGCAGTCAAGGGACCGTGGGGTCCTACGAGCAGTACTTC. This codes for CASSQGTVGSYEQYF.

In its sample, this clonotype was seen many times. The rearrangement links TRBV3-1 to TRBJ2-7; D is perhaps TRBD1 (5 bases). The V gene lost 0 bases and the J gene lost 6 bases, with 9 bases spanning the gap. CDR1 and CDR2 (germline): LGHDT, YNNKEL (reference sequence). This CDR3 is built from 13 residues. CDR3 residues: CASSQEAGREQYF. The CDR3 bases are TGTGCCAGCAGCCAAGAAGCAGGGCGCGAGCAGTACTTC.

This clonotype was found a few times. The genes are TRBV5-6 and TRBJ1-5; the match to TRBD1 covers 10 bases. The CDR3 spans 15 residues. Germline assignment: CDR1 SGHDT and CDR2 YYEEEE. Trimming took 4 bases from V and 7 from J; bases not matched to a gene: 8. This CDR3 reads CASSHGTGAGQPQHF. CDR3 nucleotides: TGTGCCAGCAGCCACGGGACAGGGGCTGGCCAGCCCCAGCATTTT.

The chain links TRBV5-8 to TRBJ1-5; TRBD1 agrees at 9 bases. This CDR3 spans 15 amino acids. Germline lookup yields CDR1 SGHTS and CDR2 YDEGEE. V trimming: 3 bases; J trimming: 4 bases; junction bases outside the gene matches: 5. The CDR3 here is CASSSTGTGNQPQHF. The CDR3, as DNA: TGTGCCAGCAGCTCGACCGGGACAGGGAATCAGCCCCAGCATTTT.

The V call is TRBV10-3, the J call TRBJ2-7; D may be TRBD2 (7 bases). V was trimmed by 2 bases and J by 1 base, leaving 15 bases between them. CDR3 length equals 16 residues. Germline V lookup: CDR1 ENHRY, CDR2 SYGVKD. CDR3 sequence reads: CAISEGGGIRSYEQYF. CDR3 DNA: TGTGCCATCAGTGAGGGGGGGGGCATCCGGTCCTACGAGCAGTACTTC.

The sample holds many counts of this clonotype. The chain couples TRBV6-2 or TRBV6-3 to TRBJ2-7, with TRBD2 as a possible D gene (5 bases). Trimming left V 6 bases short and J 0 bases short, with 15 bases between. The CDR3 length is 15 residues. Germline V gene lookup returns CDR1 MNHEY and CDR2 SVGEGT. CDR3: CASRGSSQPSYEQYF. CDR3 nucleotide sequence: TGTGCCAGCAGAGGGAGTTCCCAACCCTCCTACGAGCAGTACTTC.

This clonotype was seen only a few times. CDR3 DNA: TGCAGCGTCGCACAGGGATACAATGAGCAGTTCTTC. Its translation: CSVAQGYNEQFF. The chain has TRBV20-1 and TRBJ2-1, with D maybe TRBD1 (6 bases). There are 12 residues in the CDR3. CDR1 DFQATT and CDR2 SNEGSKA come from the germline V gene (reference sequence).

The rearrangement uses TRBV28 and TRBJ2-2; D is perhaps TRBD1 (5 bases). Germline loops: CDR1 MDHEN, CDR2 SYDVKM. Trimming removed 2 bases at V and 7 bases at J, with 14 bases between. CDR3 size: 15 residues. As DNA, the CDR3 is TGTGCCAGCAGTTTAGTTCCAGGGCTGGGCGGGGAGCTGTTTTTT. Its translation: CASSLVPGLGGELFF.

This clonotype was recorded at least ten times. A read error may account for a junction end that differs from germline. In nucleotides, the CDR3 is TGTGCTAGCAGCGCTGCGTTGACTGCGAACACCGGGGAGCTGTTTTTT. This translates into CASSAALTANTGELFF. The chain uses TRBV7-7 and TRBJ2-2; D remains unclear. Germline V gene data show CDR1 as SSHAT and CDR2 as FNYEAQ (reference sequence). This CDR3 comprises 16 residues. Variable domain in full (rest from reference TRBV7-7 and TRBJ2-2): GAGVSQSPRYKVTKRGQDVTLRCDPISSHATLYWYQQALGQGPEFLTYFNYEAQPDKSGLPSDRFSAERPEGSISTLTIQRTEQRDSAMYRCASSAALTANTGELFFGEGSRLTVL.